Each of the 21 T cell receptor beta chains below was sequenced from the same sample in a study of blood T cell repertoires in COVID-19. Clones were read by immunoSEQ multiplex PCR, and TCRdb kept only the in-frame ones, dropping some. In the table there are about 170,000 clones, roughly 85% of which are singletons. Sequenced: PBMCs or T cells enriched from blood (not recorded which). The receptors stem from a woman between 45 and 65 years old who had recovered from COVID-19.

The CDR3 loop reads CASERRYNEQFF. The CDR3 coding sequence is TGTGCCAGCGAGAGGAGGTACAATGAGCAGTTCTTC. The genes are TRBV2 and TRBJ2-1; a possible D gene is TRBD2 (5 bases). The CDR3 consists of 12 residues. The germline CDR1 and CDR2 sequences are SNHLY and FYNNEI. Trimming took off 8 bases at V and 4 bases at J, with 9 bases between the two ends.

This chain's CDR3 is CASSLSAPVSGNTIYF. As DNA, the CDR3 is TGTGCCAGCAGCTTAAGCGCTCCGGTCTCTGGAAACACCATATATTTT. The genes are TRBV7-2 and TRBJ1-3; D is undetermined. The CDR3 is made up of 16 amino acids. CDR1 is SGHTA, CDR2 FQGNSA, per germline. Trimming shortened V by 2 bases and J by 0 bases, and 11 bases separated the two germline ends.

The CDR3 loop is CASSSDPTRTGGGNQPQHF. CDR3 bases: TGTGCCAGCAGTTCCGACCCGACCAGGACAGGGGGGGGGAATCAGCCCCAGCATTTT. The rearrangement joins TRBV27 to TRBJ1-5; 10 bases fit TRBD1. Per germline, CDR1 MNHEY and CDR2 SMNVEV (reference sequence). The V gene end was trimmed by 4 bases and the J gene end by 4 bases; junction bases not matched to a gene: 16. The CDR3 has 19 residues.

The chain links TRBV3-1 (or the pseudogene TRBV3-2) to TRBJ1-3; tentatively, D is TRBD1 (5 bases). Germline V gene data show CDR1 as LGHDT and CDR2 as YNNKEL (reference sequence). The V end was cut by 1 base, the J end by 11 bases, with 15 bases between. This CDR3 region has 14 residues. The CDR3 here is CASSQGAATGSIYF. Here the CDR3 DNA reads TGTGCCAGCAGCCAAGGGGCGGCAACAGGCTCCATATATTTT.

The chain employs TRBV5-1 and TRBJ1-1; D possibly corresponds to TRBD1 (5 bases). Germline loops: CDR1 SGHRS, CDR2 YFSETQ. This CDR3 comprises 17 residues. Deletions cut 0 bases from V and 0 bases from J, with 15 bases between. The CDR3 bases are TGCGCCAGCAGCTTGGGGGGTCGGTGGGGCATGAACACTGAAGCTTTCTTT. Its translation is CASSLGGRWGMNTEAFF.

The CDR3 DNA is TGCGCCAGCAGCTTGGTACAGGGGGCGGCCGGGGAGCTGTTTTTT. This translates into CASSLVQGAAGELFF. V and J are TRBV5-1 and TRBJ2-2; 9 positions match TRBD1. Per the germline V gene, CDR1 is SGHRS and CDR2 is YFSETQ. J lost 6 bases, V lost 0 bases, and 3 bases had no gene match. CDR3 length: 15 residues.

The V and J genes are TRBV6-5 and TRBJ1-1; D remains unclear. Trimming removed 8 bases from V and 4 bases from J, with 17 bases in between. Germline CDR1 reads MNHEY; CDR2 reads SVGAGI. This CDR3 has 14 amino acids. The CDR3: CASGRARRSTEAFF. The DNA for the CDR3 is TGTGCCAGCGGGCGGGCACGGCGGAGCACTGAAGCTTTCTTT.

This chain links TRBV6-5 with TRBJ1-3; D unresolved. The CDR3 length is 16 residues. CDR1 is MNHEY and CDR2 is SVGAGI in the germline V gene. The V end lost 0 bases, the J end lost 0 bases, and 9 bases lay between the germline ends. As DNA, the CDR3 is TGTGCCAGCAGTTACTCAGTCCGGTTCTCTGGAAACACCATATATTTT. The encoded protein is CASSYSVRFSGNTIYF.

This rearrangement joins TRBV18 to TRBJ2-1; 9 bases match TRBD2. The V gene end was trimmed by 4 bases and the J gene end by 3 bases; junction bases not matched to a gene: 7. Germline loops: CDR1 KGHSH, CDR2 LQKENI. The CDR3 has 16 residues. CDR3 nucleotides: TGTGCCAGCTCACTTCCTGGCGGGGGGGACTACAATGAGCAGTTCTTC. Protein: CASSLPGGGDYNEQFF.

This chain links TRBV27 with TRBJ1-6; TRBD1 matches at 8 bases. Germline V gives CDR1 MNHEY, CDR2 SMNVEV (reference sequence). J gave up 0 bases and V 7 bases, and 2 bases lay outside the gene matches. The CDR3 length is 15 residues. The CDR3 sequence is CASNDRGSYNSPLHF. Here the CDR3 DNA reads TGTGCCAGCAATGACAGGGGCTCCTATAATTCACCCCTCCACTTT.

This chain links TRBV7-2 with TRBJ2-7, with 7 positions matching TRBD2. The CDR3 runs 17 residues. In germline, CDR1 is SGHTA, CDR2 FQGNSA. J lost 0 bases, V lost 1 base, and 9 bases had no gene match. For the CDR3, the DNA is TGTGCCAGCAGCTTAGAGACGACTAGCCTGAGCTCCTACGAGCAGTACGTC. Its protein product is CASSLETTSLSSYEQYV.

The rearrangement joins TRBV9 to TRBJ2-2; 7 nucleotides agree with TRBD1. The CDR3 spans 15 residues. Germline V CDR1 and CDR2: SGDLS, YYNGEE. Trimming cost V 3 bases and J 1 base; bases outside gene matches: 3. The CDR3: CASSAWTGNTGELFF. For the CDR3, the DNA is TGTGCCAGCAGCGCTTGGACAGGGAACACCGGGGAGCTGTTTTTT.

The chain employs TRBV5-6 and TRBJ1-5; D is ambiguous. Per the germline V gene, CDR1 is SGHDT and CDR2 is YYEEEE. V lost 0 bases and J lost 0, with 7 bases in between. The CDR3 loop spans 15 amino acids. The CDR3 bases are TGTGCCAGCAGCTTGGGCCCGGGTAGCAATCAGCCCCAGCATTTT. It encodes CASSLGPGSNQPQHF.

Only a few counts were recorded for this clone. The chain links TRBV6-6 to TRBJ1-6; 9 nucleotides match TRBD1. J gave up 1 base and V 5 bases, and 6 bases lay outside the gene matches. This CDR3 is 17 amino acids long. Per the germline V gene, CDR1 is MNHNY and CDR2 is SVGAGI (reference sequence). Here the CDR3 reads CASSQGQGRSYNSPLHF. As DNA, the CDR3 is TGTGCCAGCAGTCAGGGACAGGGAAGATCCTATAATTCACCCCTCCACTTT.

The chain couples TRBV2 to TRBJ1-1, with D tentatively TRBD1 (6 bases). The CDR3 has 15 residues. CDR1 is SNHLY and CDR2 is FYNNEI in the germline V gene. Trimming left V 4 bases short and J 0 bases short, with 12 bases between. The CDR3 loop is CASSAQGLLNTEAFF. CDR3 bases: TGTGCCAGCAGTGCCCAGGGGTTGTTGAACACTGAAGCTTTCTTT. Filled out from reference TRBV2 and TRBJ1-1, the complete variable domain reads EPEVTQTPSHQVTQMGQEVILRCVPISNHLYFYWYRQILGQKVEFLVSFYNNEISEKSEIFDDQFSVERPDGSNFTLKIRSTKLEDSAMYFCASSAQGLLNTEAFFGQGTRLTVV.

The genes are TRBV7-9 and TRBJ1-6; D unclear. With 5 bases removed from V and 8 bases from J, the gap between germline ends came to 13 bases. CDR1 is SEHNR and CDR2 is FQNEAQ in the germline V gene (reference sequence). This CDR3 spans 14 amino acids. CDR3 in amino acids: CASSPSYPYSPLHF. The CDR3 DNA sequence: TGTGCCAGCAGCCCGAGCTACCCCTATTCACCCCTCCACTTT. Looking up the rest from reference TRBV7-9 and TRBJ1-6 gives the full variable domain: DTGVSQNPRHKITKRGQNVTFRCDPISEHNRLYWYRQTLGQGPEFLTYFQNEAQLEKSRLLSDRFSAERPKGSFSTLEIQRTEQGDSAMYLCASSPSYPYSPLHFGNGTRLTVT.

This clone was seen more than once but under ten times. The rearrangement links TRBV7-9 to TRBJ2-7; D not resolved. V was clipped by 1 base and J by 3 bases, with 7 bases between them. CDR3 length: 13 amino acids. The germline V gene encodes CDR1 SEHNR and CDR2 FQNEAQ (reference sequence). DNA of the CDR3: TGTGCCAGCAGCTTAGGGGCCTTCTACGAGCAGTACGTC. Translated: CASSLGAFYEQYV.

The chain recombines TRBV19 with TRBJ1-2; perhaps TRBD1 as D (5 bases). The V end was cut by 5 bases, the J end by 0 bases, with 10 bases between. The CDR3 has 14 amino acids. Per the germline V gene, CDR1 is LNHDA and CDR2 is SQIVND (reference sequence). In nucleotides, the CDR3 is TGTGCCAGTAGTGCAGGGTTGACTAACTATGGCTACACCTTC. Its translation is CASSAGLTNYGYTF.

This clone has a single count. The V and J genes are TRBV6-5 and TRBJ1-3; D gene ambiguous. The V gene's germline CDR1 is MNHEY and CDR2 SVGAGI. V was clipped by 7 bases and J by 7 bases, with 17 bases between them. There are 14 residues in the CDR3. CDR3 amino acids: CASTRDLGGNTIYF. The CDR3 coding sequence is TGTGCCAGCACCAGAGACCTAGGAGGGAACACCATATATTTT.

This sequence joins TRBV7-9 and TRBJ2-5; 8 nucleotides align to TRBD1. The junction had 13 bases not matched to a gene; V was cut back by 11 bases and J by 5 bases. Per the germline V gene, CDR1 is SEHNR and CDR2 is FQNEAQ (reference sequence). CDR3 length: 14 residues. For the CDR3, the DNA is TGTGCCGGGCGACAGGGGCACCCTCGGGAGACCCAGTACTTC. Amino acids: CAGRQGHPRETQYF.

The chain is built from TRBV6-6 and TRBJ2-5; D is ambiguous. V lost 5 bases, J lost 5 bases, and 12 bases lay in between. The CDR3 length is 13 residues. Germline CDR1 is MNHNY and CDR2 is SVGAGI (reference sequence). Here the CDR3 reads CASSTPDLETQYF. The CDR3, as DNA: TGTGCCAGCAGTACTCCCGATCTGGAGACCCAGTACTTC.